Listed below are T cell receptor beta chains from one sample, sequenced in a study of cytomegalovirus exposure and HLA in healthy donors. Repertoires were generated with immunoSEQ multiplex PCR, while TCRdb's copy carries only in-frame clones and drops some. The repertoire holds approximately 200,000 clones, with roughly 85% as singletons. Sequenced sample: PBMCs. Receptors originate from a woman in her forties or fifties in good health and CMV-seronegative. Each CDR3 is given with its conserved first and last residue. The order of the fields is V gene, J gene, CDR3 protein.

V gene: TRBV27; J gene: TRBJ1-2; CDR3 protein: CASSSPGTSNYGYTF
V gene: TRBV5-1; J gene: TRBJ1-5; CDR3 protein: CASSLGQGYNQPQHF
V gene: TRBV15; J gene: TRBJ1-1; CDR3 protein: CATNLGGNTEAFF
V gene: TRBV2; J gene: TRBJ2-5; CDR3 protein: CASSEVGGLQETQYF
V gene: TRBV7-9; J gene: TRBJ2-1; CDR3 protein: CASSPIAGGPYNEQFF
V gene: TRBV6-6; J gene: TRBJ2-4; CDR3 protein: CASSYSREAKNIQYF
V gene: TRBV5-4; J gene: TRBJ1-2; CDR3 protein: CASSLVGNRRRAYGYTF
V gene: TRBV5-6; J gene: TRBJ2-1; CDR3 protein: CASSFFALAGVSYNERFF
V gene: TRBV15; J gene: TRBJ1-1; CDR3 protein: CATSRGPQGGTEAFF
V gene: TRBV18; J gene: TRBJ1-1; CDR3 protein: CASSRRVWGSNGNTEAFF
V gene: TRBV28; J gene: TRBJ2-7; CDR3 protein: CASMKTGVTYEQYF
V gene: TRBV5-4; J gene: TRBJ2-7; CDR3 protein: CASSSAGPRDEQYF
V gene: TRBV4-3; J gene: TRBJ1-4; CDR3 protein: CASSQSTGGNEKLFF
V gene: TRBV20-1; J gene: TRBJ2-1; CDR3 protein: CSANAVGEQFF
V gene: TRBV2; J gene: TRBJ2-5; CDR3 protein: CASRLGATQYF
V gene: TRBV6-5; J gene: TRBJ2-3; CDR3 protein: CASSYSTDGGRDTQYF
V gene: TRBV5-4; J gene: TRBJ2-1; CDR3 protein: CASSLAAGGLYNEQFF
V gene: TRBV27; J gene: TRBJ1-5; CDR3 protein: CASSSSRDRPNQPQHF
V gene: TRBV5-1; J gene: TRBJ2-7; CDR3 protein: CASSSTGRSYEQYF
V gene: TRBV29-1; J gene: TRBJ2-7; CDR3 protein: CSVSGQLMFPYEQYF
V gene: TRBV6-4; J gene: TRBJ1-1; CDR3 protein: CASSPDPPGQGMNTEAFF
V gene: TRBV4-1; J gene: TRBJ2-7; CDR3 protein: CASSQGELAGLSYEQYF
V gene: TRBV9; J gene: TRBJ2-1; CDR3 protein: CASSVARGFPSYNEQFF
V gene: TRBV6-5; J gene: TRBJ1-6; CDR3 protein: CASRADSPKPLHF
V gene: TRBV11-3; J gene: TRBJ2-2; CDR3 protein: CASTLAGGHGGELFF
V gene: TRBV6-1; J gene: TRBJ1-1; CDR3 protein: CASGAGRGTEAFF
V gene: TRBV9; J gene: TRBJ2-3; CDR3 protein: CASSVVPRNGAGDRDTQYF
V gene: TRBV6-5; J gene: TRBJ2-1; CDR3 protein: CVAGTGVYNEQFF
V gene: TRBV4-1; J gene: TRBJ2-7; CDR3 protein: CASKTTGASYEQYF
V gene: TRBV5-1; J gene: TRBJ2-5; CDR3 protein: CASSSGQLQETQYF
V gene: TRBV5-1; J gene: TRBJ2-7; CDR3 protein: CASSLGLGYEQYF
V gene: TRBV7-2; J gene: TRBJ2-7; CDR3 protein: CASSLADSNEQYF
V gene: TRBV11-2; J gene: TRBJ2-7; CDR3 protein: CASSLEPGAYEQYF
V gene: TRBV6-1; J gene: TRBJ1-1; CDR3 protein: CASYLSLNTEAFF
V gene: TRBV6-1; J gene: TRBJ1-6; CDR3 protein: CASSERGSWQGGSPLHF
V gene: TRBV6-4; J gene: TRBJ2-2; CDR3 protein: CASRREDTTGELFF
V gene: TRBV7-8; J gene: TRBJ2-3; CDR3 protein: CASSHFLAERTDTQYF
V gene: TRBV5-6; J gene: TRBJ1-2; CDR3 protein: CASSFRQGFNYGYTF
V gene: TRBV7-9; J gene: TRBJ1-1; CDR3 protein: CASSTSGRMNTEAFF
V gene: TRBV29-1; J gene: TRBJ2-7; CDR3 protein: CSVEKGYEQYF
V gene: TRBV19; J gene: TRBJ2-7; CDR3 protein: CASSIGSGAGYEQYF
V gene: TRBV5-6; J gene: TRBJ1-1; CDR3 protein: CASSLAVTHDAFF
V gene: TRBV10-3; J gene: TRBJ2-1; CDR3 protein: CAIRRAPNEQFF
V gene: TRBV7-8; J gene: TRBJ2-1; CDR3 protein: CASSLVGGLAGMNEQFF
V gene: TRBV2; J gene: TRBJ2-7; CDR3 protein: CASIRGNLYEQYF
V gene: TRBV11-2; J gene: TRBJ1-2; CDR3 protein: CASSLGTFSNYGYTF
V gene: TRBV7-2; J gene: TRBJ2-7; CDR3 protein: CASSLVSGTGLSEQYF
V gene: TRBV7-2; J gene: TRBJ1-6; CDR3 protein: CASSGSGQGATTYNSPLHF
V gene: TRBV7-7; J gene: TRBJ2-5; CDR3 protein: CASSLAGERETQYF
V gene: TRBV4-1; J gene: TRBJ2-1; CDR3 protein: CASSQAHGLFNEQFF
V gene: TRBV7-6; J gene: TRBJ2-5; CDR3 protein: CASSLADRPQETQYF
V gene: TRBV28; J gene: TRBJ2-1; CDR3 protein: CASVKGGGDEQFF
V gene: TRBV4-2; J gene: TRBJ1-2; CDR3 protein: CASSRTPDRRYGYTF
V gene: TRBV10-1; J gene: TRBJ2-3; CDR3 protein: CASSEFRGLAELGTDTQYF